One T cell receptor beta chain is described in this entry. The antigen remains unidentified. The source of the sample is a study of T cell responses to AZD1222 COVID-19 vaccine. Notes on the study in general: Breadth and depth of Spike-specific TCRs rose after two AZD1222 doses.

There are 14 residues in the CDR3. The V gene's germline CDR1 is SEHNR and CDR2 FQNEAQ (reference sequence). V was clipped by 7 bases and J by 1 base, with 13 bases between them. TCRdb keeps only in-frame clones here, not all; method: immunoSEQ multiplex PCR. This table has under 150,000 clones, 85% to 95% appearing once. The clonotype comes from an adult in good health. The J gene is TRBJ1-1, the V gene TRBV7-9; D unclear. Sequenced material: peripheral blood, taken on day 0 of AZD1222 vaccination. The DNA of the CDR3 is TGTGCCAGCACCAAAGGAGGGTGGAACACTGAAGCTTTCTTT. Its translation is CASTKGGWNTEAFF.